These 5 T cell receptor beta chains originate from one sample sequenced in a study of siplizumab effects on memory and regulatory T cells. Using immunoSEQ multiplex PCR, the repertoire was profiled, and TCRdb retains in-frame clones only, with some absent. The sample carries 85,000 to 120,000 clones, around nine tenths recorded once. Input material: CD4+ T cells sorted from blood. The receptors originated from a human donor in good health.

CDR3 DNA sequence: TGTGCCAGCTCACGAAAAAACAGGGGGTCCCAGTACTTC. Protein product: CASSRKNRGSQYF. This chain links TRBV18 with TRBJ2-5; 8 bases are shared with TRBD1. The length of the CDR3 is 13 residues. The germline V gene has CDR1 KGHSH and CDR2 LQKENI. Trimming removed 4 bases from V and 9 bases from J; junction bases left unmatched: 7.

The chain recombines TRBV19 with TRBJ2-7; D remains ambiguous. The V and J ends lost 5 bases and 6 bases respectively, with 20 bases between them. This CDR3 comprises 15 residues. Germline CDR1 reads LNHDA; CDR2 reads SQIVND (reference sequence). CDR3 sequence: CASSPRHGRLGEQYF. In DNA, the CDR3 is TGTGCCAGTAGTCCACGCCACGGCCGGTTAGGCGAGCAGTACTTC.

The CDR3 bases are TGCGCCAGCATTGAACACACCGGGGAGCTGTTTTTT. Its translation is CASIEHTGELFF. The V and J genes are TRBV5-1 and TRBJ2-2; no firm D call. Trimming took off 6 bases at V and 3 bases at J, with 6 bases between the two ends. CDR3 length: 12 amino acids. Germline assignment: CDR1 SGHRS and CDR2 YFSETQ.

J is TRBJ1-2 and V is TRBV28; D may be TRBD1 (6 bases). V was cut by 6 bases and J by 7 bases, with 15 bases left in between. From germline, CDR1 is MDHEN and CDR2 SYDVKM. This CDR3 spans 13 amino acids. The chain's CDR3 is CASRERQAAGYTF. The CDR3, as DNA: TGTGCCAGCAGAGAAAGACAGGCGGCTGGCTACACCTTC.

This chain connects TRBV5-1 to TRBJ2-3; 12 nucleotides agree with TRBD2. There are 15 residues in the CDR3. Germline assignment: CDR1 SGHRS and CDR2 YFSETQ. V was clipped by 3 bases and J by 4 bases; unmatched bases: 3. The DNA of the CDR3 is TGCGCCAGCAGCTCTGGACTAGCGGGGCCAGATACGCAGTATTTT. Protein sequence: CASSSGLAGPDTQYF.